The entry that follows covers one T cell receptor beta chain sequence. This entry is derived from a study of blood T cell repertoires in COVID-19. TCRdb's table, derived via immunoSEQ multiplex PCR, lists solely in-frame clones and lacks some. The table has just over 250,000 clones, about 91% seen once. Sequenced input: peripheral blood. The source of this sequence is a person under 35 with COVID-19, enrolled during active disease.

The CDR3 DNA is TGTGCCAGCAGCTTAGACGGACTAGCGGGAACAGATACGCAGTATTTT. It codes for CASSLDGLAGTDTQYF. The chain joins TRBV11-3 to TRBJ2-3; 12 nucleotides line up with TRBD2. CDR3 size: 16 residues. The ends lost 0 bases at V and 3 bases at J; junction bases unmatched: 1. The germline V gene has CDR1 SGHNT and CDR2 YENEEA.